This T cell receptor beta chain was sequenced in a study of T-cell reconstitution after alpha-beta-depleted transplantation in children. There are 13 residues in the CDR3. Germline-derived CDR1 and CDR2 are SGHTA and FQGNSA. V lost 2 bases and J lost 3, with 5 bases in between. Construction of the TCRbeta library involved unique molecular identifiers. MiXCR, run by TCRdb on the PCR reads, gives a single entry per CDR3 protein. The repertoire includes roughly 570,000 distinct CDR3 sequences, around 27% of them detected once, and 30% to 40% sits in the top ten. J is TRBJ1-5 and V is TRBV7-2; no clear D. The sample consisted of PBMCs, taken before TCRalphabeta/CD19-depleted stem cell transplant. This TCR came from a boy under two years old with Wiskott-Aldrich syndrome, due to receive a stem cell transplant. The CDR3 loop is CASSLSVNQPQHF. The DNA of the CDR3 is TGTGCCAGCAGCTTATCAGTCAATCAGCCCCAGCATTTT.